The rows below give T cell receptor delta chains drawn from one sample of a study of gamma-delta chains in newborns, infants, children. TCRdb used CATT to re-call clones from the reads. The data hold under 8,000 delta-chain clones, with 0.5% to 0.8% observed a single time. The sequenced sample consisted of blood. The receptor set was obtained from a child who was a newborn, infant or young child, either healthy, febrile or measles-vaccinated (not recorded which). The CDR3 runs from the conserved cysteine through the conserved F or W. The D gene is left open where the match is weak. Size is stated for part of the rows, as once, few or many counts, or as a class when the clone is expanded.

d_gene	j_gene	v_gene	abundance	CDR3nt	CDR3aa
TRDD2	TRDJ1	TRDV2	few	TGTGCCTGTGACTCCCTTCCTACGGGATACCCGCTAACTTATGATAAACTCATCTTT	CACDSLPTGYPLTYDKLIF
TRDD3	TRDJ3	TRDV2	medium-sized	TGTGCCTGTGACACCTTACTGGGGGATACTTCCTGGGACACCCGACAGATGTTTTTC	CACDTLLGDTSWDTRQMFF
TRDD3	TRDJ3	TRDV2	NA	TGTGCCTGTGTCACCGGATTGGGGGATCCCCGTCGCTCCTGGGACGCCCGACAGATGTTTTTC	CACVTGLGDPRRSWDARQMFF
TRDD3	TRDJ3	TRDV2	medium-sized	TGTGCCTGTGACAATACTGGGGGCTCCTGGGACACCCGACAGATGTTTTTC	CACDNTGGSWDTRQMFF
TRDD3	TRDJ1	TRDV2	few	TGTGCCTGTGACCTACTGGGGGACACCGGTAAACTCACCTTT	CACDLLGDTGKLTF
TRDD3	TRDJ3	TRDV2	large	TGTGCCTGTGATCTACTGGGGGATATTTCCTGGGACACCCGACAGATGTTTTTC	CACDLLGDISWDTRQMFF
TRDD3	TRDJ3	TRDV2	many	TGTGCCTGTGACACCACTGGGGGGTACTGGGACACCCGACAGATGTTTTTC	CACDTTGGYWDTRQMFF
NA	TRDJ1	TRDV2	medium-sized	TGTGCCTGTGACACTCTCAGATACGCGAACTTTTACACCGATAAACTCATCTTT	CACDTLRYANFYTDKLIF
TRDD3	TRDJ3	TRDV2	NA	TGTGCCTGTGACTTAGTACTGGGGGATCTCTGGGATACCCGACAGATGTTTTTC	CACDLVLGDLWDTRQMFF
TRDD3	TRDJ1	TRDV2	NA	TGTGCCTGTGACTACTGGGGGATTGTTGATCAACTCATCTTT	CACDYWGIVDQLIF
TRDD3	TRDJ3	TRDV2	medium-sized	TGTGCCTGTGACCCAGTACTGGGGGATACTAGCTCCTGGGACACCCGACAGATGTTTTTC	CACDPVLGDTSSWDTRQMFF
TRDD3	TRDJ2	TRDV2	NA	TGTGCCCGTGACACACTGGGGGATGCTTCGACAGCACAACTCTTCTTT	CARDTLGDASTAQLFF
TRDD3	TRDJ2	TRDV2	NA	TGTGCCTGTGGCCCCCTGGTAACTGGGGAGCCAGCACAACTCTTCTTT	CACGPLVTGEPAQLFF
TRDD3	TRDJ3	TRDV2	medium-sized	TGTGCCTGTGACAATACTGGGGGATACTGGGACACCCGACAGATGTTTTTC	CACDNTGGYWDTRQMFF
NA	TRDJ3	TRDV2	medium-sized	TGTGCCTGTGACACCGTCGATGGGGACCTCTCCTGGGACACCCGACAGATGTTTTTC	CACDTVDGDLSWDTRQMFF
TRDD3	TRDJ3	TRDV2	few	TGTGCCTGTGACTCCTACTGGGGGATACGCAGCGGGGACACCCGACAGATGTTTTTC	CACDSYWGIRSGDTRQMFF
TRDD3	TRDJ3	TRDV2	few	TGTGCCTGTAACACCGCCGTACTGGGGGATACGGGCTCCTGGGACACCCGACAGATGTTTTTC	CACNTAVLGDTGSWDTRQMFF
TRDD3	TRDJ3	TRDV2	few	TGTGCCTGTGACAAAGTACTGGGGGTCCCCTGGGACACCCGACAGATGTTTTTC	CACDKVLGVPWDTRQMFF
TRDD3	TRDJ3	TRDV2	medium-sized	TGTGCCTGTGACACCGCAGGGGGATCCTCCTGGGACACCCGACAGATGTTTTTC	CACDTAGGSSWDTRQMFF
TRDD3	TRDJ3	TRDV2	medium-sized	TGTGCCTGTGAACGACTGGGGGCTAACTCCTGGGACACCCGACAGATGTTTTTC	CACERLGANSWDTRQMFF
TRDD3	TRDJ3	TRDV2	medium-sized	TGTGCCTGTGACACCGGTAACTGGGGGAGCTCCTGGGACACCCGACAGATGTTTTTC	CACDTGNWGSSWDTRQMFF
TRDD3	TRDJ3	TRDV2	NA	TGTGCCTGTGACCCAACTGGGGGATACGTCCGGGACACCCGACAGATGTTTTTC	CACDPTGGYVRDTRQMFF
TRDD3	TRDJ3	TRDV2	large	TGTGCCTGTGACACCGTTTGGGGGATACGTAGCTCCTGGGACACCCGACAGATGTTTTTC	CACDTVWGIRSSWDTRQMFF
TRDD3	TRDJ3	TRDV2	NA	TGTGCCTGTGACAGGCTGGGGGATAACTCCTGGGACACCCGACAGATGTTTTTC	CACDRLGDNSWDTRQMFF
NA	TRDJ3	TRDV2	few	TGTGCCTGTGACACCGCTGGGATGCGCTCCTGGGACACCCGACAGATGTTTTTC	CACDTAGMRSWDTRQMFF
TRDD3	TRDJ3	TRDV2	large	TGTGCCTGTGACATACTGGGGGATAGCTCCTGGGACACCCGACAGATGTTTTTC	CACDILGDSSWDTRQMFF
TRDD3	TRDJ2	TRDV2	medium-sized	TGTGCCTGTGACACACTGGGGGATGCTTTGACAGCACAACTCTTCTTT	CACDTLGDALTAQLFF
TRDD3	TRDJ3	TRDV2	few	TGTGCCTGCACCTTACTGGGGGCTAGCTCCTGGGACACCCGACAGATGTTTTTC	CACTLLGASSWDTRQMFF
NA	TRDJ1	TRDV2	many	TGTGCCTGTGACACCGCTGGGGACGATAAACTCATCTTT	CACDTAGDDKLIF
NA	TRDJ3	TRDV2	NA	TGTGCCTGTGACGTACTGGGGGACACCCGACAGATGTTTTTC	CACDVLGDTRQMFF
TRDD3	TRDJ3	TRDV2	NA	TGTGCCTGTGACACTGTTACTGGGGGCTGGGACACCCGACAGATGTTTTTC	CACDTVTGGWDTRQMFF
TRDD3	TRDJ2	TRDV2	NA	TGTGCCTGTGACACGGGGGGGGATACAGCACAACTCTTCTTT	CACDTGGDTAQLFF
TRDD3	TRDJ1	TRDV1	many	TGTGCTCTTGGGGAACTGGGATACACCGATGAACTCATCTTT	CALGELGYTDELIF
TRDD3	TRDJ3	TRDV2	medium-sized	TGTGCCTGTGACACCGTACTGGGGGATATTTCCTGGGACACCCGACAGATGTTTTTC	CACDTVLGDISWDTRQMFF
TRDD3	TRDJ3	TRDV2	medium-sized	TGTGCCTGTGACACCGTGGGGGATACCGGCTCCTGGGACACCCGACAGATGTTTTTC	CACDTVGDTGSWDTRQMFF
NA	TRDJ3	TRDV2	medium-sized	TGTGCCTGTGACACTCTACTGGGCCTCTCCTGGGACACCCGACAGATGTTTTTC	CACDTLLGLSWDTRQMFF
TRDD3	TRDJ2	TRDV2	medium-sized	TGTGCCTGTGACACGTACTGGGGGATAGCTTTGACAGCACAACTCTTCTTT	CACDTYWGIALTAQLFF
TRDD3	TRDJ3	TRDV2	many	TGTGCCTGTGACACCTGGGGGATGGGCTCCTGGGACACCCGACAGATGTTTTTC	CACDTWGMGSWDTRQMFF
TRDD3	TRDJ1	TRDV2	medium-sized	TGTGCCTGTGACACCGTTGGCGGGGGATACACCGATAAACTCATCTTT	CACDTVGGGYTDKLIF
TRDD3	TRDJ1	TRDV2	many	TGTGCCTGTGACCTACTGGGGGACACCGGTAAACTCATCTTT	CACDLLGDTGKLIF
TRDD3	TRDJ3	TRDV2	NA	TGTGCCTGTGACACCGCCGGGGGATCGCCCTCCTGGGACACCCGACAGATGTTTTTC	CACDTAGGSPSWDTRQMFF
TRDD3	TRDJ3	TRDV2	many	TGTGCCTGTGACGTACTGGGGGAGAGCTCCTGGGACACCCGACAGATGTTTTTC	CACDVLGESSWDTRQMFF
TRDD3	TRDJ3	TRDV2	few	TGTGCCTGTGACATACTGGGGTCCTGGGACACCCGACAGATGTTTTTC	CACDILGSWDTRQMFF
TRDD3	TRDJ3	TRDV2	few	TGTGCCTGTGACAATACTGGGGGATACAGGTCCTGGGACACCCGACAGATGTTTTTC	CACDNTGGYRSWDTRQMFF
TRDD3	TRDJ3	TRDV2	medium-sized	TGTGCCTGTGACACGGGATGGGGGATACGAGGCTCCTGGGACACCCGACAGATGTTTTTC	CACDTGWGIRGSWDTRQMFF
TRDD3	TRDJ2	TRDV2	NA	TGTGCCTGTGACATACTGGGGGCTACGGACTTGACCGCACAACTCTTCTTT	CACDILGATDLTAQLFF
TRDD3	TRDJ1	TRDV2	few	TGTGCCTGTGATATACTGGGGGATCGGGATAAACCCATTTTT	CACDILGDRDKPIF
TRDD3	TRDJ3	TRDV2	medium-sized	TGTGCCTGTGACACCGGGGGATATTTGACCTGGGACACCCGACAGATGTTTTTC	CACDTGGYLTWDTRQMFF
TRDD3	TRDJ3	TRDV2	NA	TGTGCCTATGACTTGGTACTGGGGGACCTCTGGGACACCCGACAGATGTTTTTC	CAYDLVLGDLWDTRQMFF
TRDD3	TRDJ2	TRDV2	NA	TGTGCCTGTGACATACTGGGGGCAGATACAGCACACCTCTTCTTT	CACDILGADTAHLFF
TRDD3	TRDJ3	TRDV2	few	TGTGCCTGTGACACCTTGATGGGGGATACAGTAAGGTCCTGGGACACCCGACAGATGTTTTTC	CACDTLMGDTVRSWDTRQMFF
TRDD3	TRDJ1	TRDV2	large	TGTGCCTGTGACAAGGTGGGGGATACCGATAAACTCATCTTT	CACDKVGDTDKLIF
TRDD3	TRDJ3	TRDV2	medium-sized	TGTGCCTGTGACACCTGGGGGATAAATCCCTGGGACACCCGACAGATGTTTTTC	CACDTWGINPWDTRQMFF
TRDD3	TRDJ3	TRDV2	medium-sized	TGTGCCTGTGACACCGTACTGGGGCCCTGGGACACCCGACAGATGTTTTTC	CACDTVLGPWDTRQMFF
TRDD3	TRDJ2	TRDV2	few	TGTGCCTGTGACAAACTGGGGGCTACTTGGACAGCCCAACTCTTCTTT	CACDKLGATWTAQLFF